This is a list of T cell receptor beta chains from one sample in a study of cytomegalovirus exposure and HLA in healthy donors. Repertoires were generated with immunoSEQ multiplex PCR, while TCRdb's copy carries only in-frame clones and drops some. The sample lists around 190,000 clones, around 77% occurring once. Sequencing input: PBMCs. These receptors were collected from a woman aged 25 to 39 in good health and CMV-seronegative. Each CDR3 is given with its conserved first and last residue. Clone size is shown for a subset of rows, as once, few, many or a class of expanded clone.

v_gene	abundance	j_gene	CDR3aa
TRBV5-8	once	TRBJ2-7	CASSGKSRFETNF
TRBV27	.	TRBJ1-4	CASGQQSPNEKLFF
TRBV6-5	.	TRBJ1-4	CASSYAGTGGEKLFF
TRBV2	.	TRBJ2-5	CASSERETQYF
TRBV7-2	once	TRBJ2-3	CASSLGVAGADTQYF
TRBV18	once	.	CASSPFTSGYEQYF
TRBV4-1	.	TRBJ1-6	CASSPPTGTESSYNSPLHF
TRBV10-1	.	TRBJ1-3	CASRGQGAGGNTIYF
TRBV4-1	.	TRBJ2-5	CASSQTFSGGAFTQETQYF
TRBV14	.	TRBJ2-2	CASSPPWGGGYTGELFF
TRBV28	.	TRBJ1-3	CASSPPGLSGNTIYF
TRBV21-1	.	TRBJ2-1	CVPGRGVFF
TRBV27	.	TRBJ2-1	CASSVVGRSYNEQFF
TRBV7-2	.	TRBJ2-3	CASSVAGVVTDTQYF
TRBV10-3	.	TRBJ2-7	CAIGPSPGYEQYF
TRBV29-1	.	TRBJ2-2	CSVVDGGTGELFF
TRBV18	.	TRBJ2-7	CASSPASGRGYEQYF
TRBV9	.	TRBJ1-2	CASSRGGADGYGYTF
TRBV30	.	TRBJ1-1	CAWNHRENTEAFF
TRBV5-4	.	TRBJ2-3	CAHSSITDTQYF
TRBV7-9	.	TRBJ1-1	CASSLEGPGGRAFF
TRBV10-3	once	TRBJ1-1	CAISDRTGGFMNTEAFF
TRBV5-1	.	TRBJ2-1	CASSLRGRVGFF
TRBV7-9	.	TRBJ1-2	CASSLITGYGYTF
TRBV7-2	few	TRBJ2-7	CASSLGPGTPYEQYF
TRBV11-1	.	TRBJ2-5	CASSRRGQETQYF
TRBV4-2	few	TRBJ1-1	CASSQVGDATEAFF
TRBV2	.	TRBJ1-5	CASSADRPQPQHF
TRBV7-6	.	TRBJ1-2	CASGGIGQGGYGYTF
TRBV5-1	.	TRBJ2-7	CASAGMGASYEQYF
TRBV2	few	TRBJ1-2	CASSRGRSYTF
TRBV7-9	.	TRBJ2-7	CASSPRLAAGIREQYF
TRBV5-1	.	TRBJ2-7	CASSKQDHEQYF
TRBV13	few	TRBJ2-7	CASSRPAGDPYEQYF
TRBV7-9	few	TRBJ1-1	CASSWSGTVNTEAFF
TRBV10-3	.	TRBJ2-2	CAIRAVGGNTGELFF
TRBV7-6	few	TRBJ2-2	CASSWQVGLAGGLSTGELFF